This T cell receptor beta chain was recorded in a study of identical twins. Overall study results and limits: Alpha sequences that were out-of-frame and twin-shared showed an excess of low generation probability. Rather than following the same donors, the conclusions depended on cross-sectional statistical analysis. It was possible that invariant MAIT and iNKT cells partly confounded the zero-insertion analyses.

This clonotype was counted at least ten times. What it recognizes is unknown. J gave up 0 bases and V 6 bases, and 10 bases lay outside the gene matches. This CDR3 has 16 amino acids. The V gene's germline CDR1 is DFQATT and CDR2 SNEGSKA (reference sequence). Unique molecular identifiers were in the cDNA, with template-switch universal primer binding. A single record per CDR3 protein comes from TCRdb applying MiXCR to the 5' RACE reads. Altogether over 550,000 distinct CDR3 sequences are present, 7% to 7.5% being singletons, with the ten largest covering 1.5% to 2%. The data were also submitted as part of a second study, on yellow fever vaccine responses in identical twins.

The TCR sequence derives from a woman in her late teens or twenties in good health. The V gene is TRBV20-1, the J gene TRBJ2-3; 9 nucleotides match TRBD1. Sample: PBMCs. Written as DNA, the CDR3 is TGCAGTGCCGACGTCGACAGGGGGTTAAGCACAGATACGCAGTATTTT. It encodes CSADVDRGLSTDTQYF.